The 6 T cell receptor beta chains in this list originate from one sample, sequenced in a study of CD8 T cells in ankylosing spondylitis. TCRdb reanalysed the 5' RACE reads using MiXCR and keeps one entry per CDR3 protein. The top ten clones hold approximately 15% of a sample with almost 400,000 distinct CDR3 sequences, about a fifth of them seen once. Study outcomes and limitations: Made up of eight highly homologous variants, a TCR beta motif appeared characteristic of ankylosing spondylitis blood.

Their antigen targets remain unknown. Specimen: blood, either unsorted or a sorted T cell fraction (not recorded which). Receptor source: a male donor with ankylosing spondylitis.

CDR3 coding DNA: TGTGCCAGCAGCCAGTCGATCACAGCTAATTCACCCCTCCACTTT. Amino acids: CASSQSITANSPLHF. The chain combines TRBV3-1 with TRBJ1-6; D ambiguous. Trimming removed 3 bases at V and 6 bases at J, with 12 bases between. In germline, CDR1 is LGHDT, CDR2 YNNKEL (reference sequence). The length of the CDR3 is 15 residues.

The J gene is TRBJ2-7, the V gene TRBV7-2; D is ambiguous. The CDR3 sequence is 11 residues long. The ends were cut back, 5 bases at V and 7 bases at J, with 9 bases in the middle. The germline V gene encodes CDR1 SGHTA and CDR2 FQGNSA. CDR3: CASSPRMEQYF. The CDR3 DNA reads TGTGCCAGCAGCCCTCGGATGGAGCAGTACTTC.

The CDR3 DNA follows: TGTGCCAGCTCATTCCCGGGACAAGCCTACGAGCAGTACTTC. This codes for CASSFPGQAYEQYF. The chain carries TRBV18 and TRBJ2-7, with D tentatively TRBD1 (6 bases). The CDR3 extends over 14 amino acids. V was shortened by 5 bases and J by 2 bases, with 13 bases between the two germline ends. Germline assignment: CDR1 KGHSH and CDR2 LQKENI.

The V gene is TRBV7-9, the J gene TRBJ2-7; D gene ambiguous. The V gene lost 4 bases and the J gene lost 4 bases, with 8 bases spanning the gap. The CDR3 contains 12 residues. CDR1 is SEHNR and CDR2 is FQNEAQ in the germline V gene (reference sequence). The CDR3 DNA reads TGTGCCAGCAGCTCCCGAAGGTACGAGCAGTACTTC. Residues: CASSSRRYEQYF.

The chain couples TRBV21-1 to TRBJ2-7; the DNA was not compared with TRBD1, the D call given in the table. TRBV21-1 is designated a pseudogene. This CDR3 has 17 residues. The CDR3 loop reads CASSKVVRDRRPYEQYF. The DNA of the CDR3 is TGTGCCAGCAGCAAAGTTGTTCGGGACAGAAGACCCTACGAGCAGTACTTC.

This clonotype was seen only a few times. The chain links TRBV5-1 to TRBJ1-4, with no clear D. Between the trimmed V and J ends, which lost 4 bases and 8 bases, there was a span of 15 bases. The CDR3 runs to 14 residues. The germline V gene has CDR1 SGHRS and CDR2 YFSETQ. The CDR3 bases are TGCGCCAGCAGCACAGCCCCCGGTAGGGAAAAACTGTTTTTT. It is translated as CASSTAPGREKLFF.